Listed below are T cell receptor beta chains from one sample, sequenced in a study of shared clonotypes between healthy human individuals. The repertoire was sequenced with immunoSEQ multiplex PCR; TCRdb's copy has only in-frame clones and lacks some. The data contain more than 150,000 clones, 90% to 95% of them singletons. The specimen sequenced was naive CD4+ T cells sorted from blood. These receptors originate from a woman aged 25 to 45 in good health. Both conserved end residues are trimmed from each CDR3. Size values are once, few and many counts, or a class for expanded clones, and some rows have none.

V gene,clone size,J gene,CDR3 protein
TRBV11-1,-,TRBJ2-7,ASSLIGVGAYEQY
TRBV19,-,-,ASSIRDRNDDPSYEQY
TRBV7-8,-,TRBJ2-1,ASSLVGYNEQF
TRBV18,-,TRBJ2-7,ASSPDRGGEQY
TRBV30,-,TRBJ1-5,AWNRESNQPQH
TRBV20-1,-,TRBJ1-1,SASDNTEAF
TRBV7-6,-,TRBJ2-5,ASSLGAQETQY
TRBV20-1,few,TRBJ1-5,SAGLGPQH
TRBV18,few,TRBJ1-2,ASSSNEDGGHGYT
TRBV7-8,-,-,ASSPPRVDEQY
TRBV25-1,-,TRBJ1-4,ASSSGYHEKLF
TRBV23-1,-,TRBJ1-6,ASSRHGFSPPLH
TRBV28,-,TRBJ1-2,ASSNSGTDIYGYT
TRBV5-1,-,TRBJ2-7,ASSGSLTFYEQY
TRBV9,-,TRBJ2-7,ASSVQSETYEQY
TRBV27,-,TRBJ2-7,ASRIHGTAVFGQY
TRBV7-8,-,TRBJ2-7,ASSPPGQVYEQY
TRBV25-1,-,TRBJ1-6,ASSRHQGGSPLH
TRBV27,-,TRBJ2-1,ASRPHGASGRNEQF
TRBV7-8,-,TRBJ1-1,ASSGTEAF
TRBV6-5,-,TRBJ2-3,ASRGGGLSTDTQY
TRBV6-5,-,TRBJ2-7,ASSYSYPAGEQY
TRBV7-9,-,TRBJ1-2,ASSLAGPGGYT
TRBV5-1,-,TRBJ2-5,ASSLAAGRETQY
TRBV19,-,TRBJ2-2,ASTFRTSGNTGELF
TRBV27,-,TRBJ2-3,ASSLADTQY
TRBV6-5,-,TRBJ2-5,ASSYWGSQETQY
TRBV11-3,-,TRBJ2-3,ASSKTSGAQY
TRBV10-1,-,TRBJ2-1,ASSGSGSYNEQF
TRBV10-2,-,TRBJ2-5,ASRIAGEETQY
TRBV7-9,-,TRBJ2-3,ASSLGRTSASDTQY
TRBV4-1,-,TRBJ1-2,ASSQPGQGLYGYT
TRBV18,-,TRBJ1-1,ASSPRQGPGTEAF
TRBV14,-,TRBJ2-5,ASSQGLAGPSEETQY
TRBV10-3,-,TRBJ2-6,AISAGDRVPSGANVLT
TRBV11-2,-,TRBJ2-1,ASSLENYNEQF
TRBV10-3,-,TRBJ2-3,AISDLELSTDTQY
TRBV28,once,TRBJ1-2,ASGRQADAYGYT
TRBV28,-,TRBJ1-6,ASSLVEGNYNSPLH
TRBV5-1,-,TRBJ1-4,ASTMQDEGKLF
TRBV7-3,-,TRBJ2-3,ASSQGFEADTQY
TRBV4-1,-,TRBJ2-2,ASSHPGSGELF
TRBV6-6,-,TRBJ2-3,ASTSSGTLTDTQY
TRBV6-1,few,TRBJ2-7,ASITAYEQY
TRBV19,-,TRBJ2-7,ASRLEWGSAYEQY
TRBV28,once,TRBJ1-5,ASSLSLIGQTNQPQH
TRBV15,-,TRBJ2-1,ATSRLAGGQGEQF
TRBV10-2,-,TRBJ1-1,ASKPTGASNTEAF
TRBV19,-,TRBJ2-1,ASGRTGSRNEQF
TRBV11-2,-,TRBJ1-1,ASTKTGAGTEAF
TRBV5-1,-,TRBJ2-5,ASSLESAEETQY